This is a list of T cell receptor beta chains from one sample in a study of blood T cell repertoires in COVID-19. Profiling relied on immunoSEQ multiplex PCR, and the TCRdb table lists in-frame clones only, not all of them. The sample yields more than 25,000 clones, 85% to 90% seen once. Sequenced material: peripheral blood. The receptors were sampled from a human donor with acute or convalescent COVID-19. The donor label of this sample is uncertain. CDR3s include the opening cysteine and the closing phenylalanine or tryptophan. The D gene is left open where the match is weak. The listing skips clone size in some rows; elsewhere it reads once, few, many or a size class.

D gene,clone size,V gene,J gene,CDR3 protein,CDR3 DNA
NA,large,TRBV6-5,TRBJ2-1,CASKRGGVDEQFF,TGTGCCAGCAAAAGGGGGGGAGTGGATGAGCAGTTCTTC
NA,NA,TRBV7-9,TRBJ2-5,CASSRRGQGKETQYF,TGTGCCAGCAGCCGGCGGGGGCAGGGGAAAGAGACCCAGTACTTC
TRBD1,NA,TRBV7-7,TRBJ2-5,CASSLLPGQGFKTQYF,TGTGCTAGCAGCTTGCTACCGGGACAGGGGTTCAAGACCCAGTACTTC
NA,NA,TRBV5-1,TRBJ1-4,CASSLAGATNEKLFF,TGCGCCAGCAGCTTAGCAGGGGCAACTAATGAAAAACTGTTTTTT
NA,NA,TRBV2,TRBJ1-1,CASSEYSGVGTEAFF,TGTGCCAGCAGTGAATATTCGGGGGTGGGCACTGAAGCTTTCTTT
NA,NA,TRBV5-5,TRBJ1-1,CASSYGTLNTEAFF,TGTGCCAGCAGCTATGGGACACTGAACACTGAAGCTTTCTTT
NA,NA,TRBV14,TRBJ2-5,CASSQDTAGGTQYF,TGTGCCAGCAGCCAAGACACAGCGGGTGGGACCCAGTACTTC
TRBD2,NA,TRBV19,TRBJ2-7,CASSIGTSGLYEQYF,TGTGCCAGTAGTATAGGAACTAGCGGCCTCTACGAGCAGTACTTC
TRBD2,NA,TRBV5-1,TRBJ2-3,CASQLAGAGTDTQYF,TGCGCCAGCCAATTAGCGGGTGCCGGGACAGATACGCAGTATTTT
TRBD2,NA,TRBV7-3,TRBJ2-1,CASSVLAGASYNEQFF,TGTGCCAGCAGCGTCCTAGCGGGGGCTTCCTACAATGAGCAGTTCTTC
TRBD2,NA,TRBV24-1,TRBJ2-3,CATSDPGTRTDTQYF,TGTGCCACCAGTGATCCTGGGACTAGAACAGATACGCAGTATTTT
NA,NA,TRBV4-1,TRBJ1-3,CASSQPGTVSGNTIYF,TGCGCCAGCAGCCAGCCCGGGACTGTCTCTGGAAACACCATATATTTT
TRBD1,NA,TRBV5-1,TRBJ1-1,CASSPRTGGWEAFF,TGCGCCAGCAGCCCGAGGACAGGGGGCTGGGAAGCTTTCTTT
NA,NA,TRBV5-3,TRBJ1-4,CARSPLPTNEKLFF,TGTGCCAGAAGCCCCCTCCCAACTAATGAAAAACTGTTTTTT
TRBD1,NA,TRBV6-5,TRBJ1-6,CASSSTGGGNSPLHF,TGTGCCAGCAGTTCCACAGGGGGCGGTAATTCACCCCTCCACTTT
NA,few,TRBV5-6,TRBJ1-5,CASSLLGNQPQHF,TGTGCCAGCAGCTTGTTAGGCAATCAGCCCCAGCATTTT
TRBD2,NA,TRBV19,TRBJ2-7,CASGLAGAEQYF,TGTGCCAGTGGACTAGCGGGAGCCGAGCAGTACTTC
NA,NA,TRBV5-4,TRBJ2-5,CASSPDQETQYF,TGTGCCAGCAGCCCGGACCAAGAGACCCAGTACTTC
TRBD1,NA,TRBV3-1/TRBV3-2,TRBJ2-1,CASSQEPTGSHEQFF,TGTGCCAGCAGCCAAGAGCCGACAGGGTCCCATGAGCAGTTCTTC
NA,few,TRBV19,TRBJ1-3,CASTSGRLLNTIYF,TGTGCCAGTACCAGCGGACGGCTTTTGAACACCATATATTTT
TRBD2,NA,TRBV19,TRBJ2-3,CASRGGSGRTDTQYF,TGTGCCAGCAGGGGGGGTAGCGGGAGGACAGATACGCAGTATTTT
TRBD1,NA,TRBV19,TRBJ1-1,CASIGTGRNTEAFF,TGTGCCAGTATCGGGACAGGGAGGAACACTGAAGCTTTCTTT
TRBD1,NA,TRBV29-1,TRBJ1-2,CSVGKTGGRGYTF,TGCAGCGTTGGTAAGACAGGGGGCCGTGGCTACACCTTC
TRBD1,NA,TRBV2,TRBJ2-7,CASSGQGAYEQYF,TGTGCCAGCAGTGGCCAGGGGGCCTACGAGCAGTACTTC
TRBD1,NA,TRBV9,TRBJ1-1,CASSVTTGIAFF,TGTGCCAGCAGCGTTACGACAGGGATCGCTTTCTTT
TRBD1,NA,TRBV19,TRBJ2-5,CASSSRDSQETQYF,TGTGCCAGTAGTAGCCGGGACAGCCAAGAGACCCAGTACTTC
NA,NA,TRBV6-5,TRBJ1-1,CASKGIGGLSTEAFF,TGTGCCAGCAAGGGAATTGGAGGCTTGAGCACTGAAGCTTTCTTT
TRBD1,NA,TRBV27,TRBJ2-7,CASSFTPPGQGTEQYF,TGTGCCAGCAGTTTTACACCTCCGGGACAGGGGACCGAGCAGTACTTC
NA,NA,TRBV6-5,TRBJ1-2,CASREGPLINYGYTF,TGTGCCAGCAGGGAGGGGCCGCTTATTAACTATGGCTACACCTTC
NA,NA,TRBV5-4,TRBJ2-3,CASSLEGGGRDTQYF,TGTGCCAGCAGCTTAGAGGGAGGGGGTAGGGATACGCAGTATTTT
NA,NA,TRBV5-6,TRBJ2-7,CASSLGPLGLISYEQYF,TGTGCCAGCAGCTTGGGGCCCCTGGGACTTATCTCCTACGAGCAGTACTTC
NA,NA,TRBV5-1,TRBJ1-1,CASSPGGASSEAFF,TGCGCCAGCAGCCCGGGGGGGGCAAGTTCCGAAGCTTTCTTT
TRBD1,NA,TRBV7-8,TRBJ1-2,CASSPRDRGGEGYTF,TGTGCCAGCAGCCCCCGGGACAGGGGAGGCGAAGGCTACACCTTC
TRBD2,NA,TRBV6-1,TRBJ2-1,CASSESSGRRNEQFF,TGTGCCAGCAGTGAATCCAGCGGGAGGAGGAATGAGCAGTTCTTC
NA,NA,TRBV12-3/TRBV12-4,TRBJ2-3,CASTPNAGDTQYF,TGTGCCAGCACCCCAAACGCAGGGGATACGCAGTATTTT
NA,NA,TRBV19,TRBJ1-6,CASSIEPGVNSPLHF,TGTGCCAGTAGTATAGAGCCAGGGGTGAATTCACCCCTCCACTTT
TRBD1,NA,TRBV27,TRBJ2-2,CAIRGREANTGELFF,TGTGCCATCAGGGGGCGAGAAGCGAACACCGGGGAGCTGTTTTTT
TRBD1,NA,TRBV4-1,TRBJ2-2,CASSQDHGQGAGELFF,TGCGCCAGCAGCCAAGATCACGGACAGGGTGCCGGGGAGCTGTTTTTT
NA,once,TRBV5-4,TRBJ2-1,CASSLGQAPYNEQFF,TGTGCCAGCAGCTTGGGCCAAGCCCCCTACAATGAGCAGTTCTTC
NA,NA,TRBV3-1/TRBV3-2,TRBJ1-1,CASSQGSSRSEAFF,TGTGCCAGCAGCCAAGGATCGTCGAGAAGTGAAGCTTTCTTT
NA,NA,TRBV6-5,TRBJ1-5,CASSYQGLGNQPQHF,TGTGCCAGCAGTTACCAGGGTTTGGGCAATCAGCCCCAGCATTTT
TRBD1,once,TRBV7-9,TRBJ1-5,CASSLQGGGGSQPQHF,TGTGCCAGCAGCTTACAAGGGGGCGGAGGGAGTCAGCCCCAGCATTTT
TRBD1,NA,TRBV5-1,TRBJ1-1,CASSLGMTGANTEAFF,TGCGCCAGCAGCTTGGGAATGACAGGGGCGAACACTGAAGCTTTCTTT
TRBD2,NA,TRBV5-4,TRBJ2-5,CASSLGLRGAGGKETQYF,TGTGCCAGCAGCTTGGGCCTCAGGGGAGCGGGGGGGAAGGAGACCCAGTACTTC
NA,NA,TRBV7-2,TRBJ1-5,CASSPNRVNQPQHF,TGTGCCAGCAGCCCAAACAGGGTTAATCAGCCCCAGCATTTT
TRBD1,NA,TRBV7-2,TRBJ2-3,CASSFLTGADTQYF,TGTGCCAGCAGCTTCCTCACAGGGGCAGATACGCAGTATTTT
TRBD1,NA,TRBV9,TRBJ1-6,CASSPRGQENSPLHF,TGTGCCAGCAGCCCCAGGGGACAGGAAAATTCACCCCTCCACTTT
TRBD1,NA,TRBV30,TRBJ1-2,CAWRGQTNYGYTF,TGTGCCTGGAGGGGACAGACTAACTATGGCTACACCTTC